One and the same sample provided the 5 T cell receptor beta chains below, sequenced in a study of blood T cell repertoires in COVID-19. Some clones are missing from TCRdb's copy, which holds only in-frame ones; the method was immunoSEQ multiplex PCR. The sample consists of approximately 170,000 clones, less than 85% of them appearing once. The sequenced sample was peripheral blood. The receptors were gathered from a woman aged 45-65 years with acute or convalescent COVID-19.

This clone was seen only a few times. The chain links TRBV19 to TRBJ1-1, with 8 nucleotides matching TRBD1. Trimming took 4 bases from V and 4 from J; bases not matched to a gene: 8. Germline CDR1 is LNHDA and CDR2 is SQIVND (reference sequence). This CDR3 has 15 residues. CDR3 region: CASSRVGTGGTEAFF. The DNA for the CDR3 is TGTGCCAGTAGTAGGGTCGGAACAGGGGGCACTGAAGCTTTCTTT.

The chain carries TRBV27 and TRBJ2-2; TRBD2 matches at 7 bases. J lost 1 base, V lost 11 bases, and 13 bases had no gene match. The V gene's germline CDR1 is MNHEY and CDR2 SMNVEV (reference sequence). The CDR3 is made up of 16 amino acids. The CDR3 coding sequence is TGTGCCCCATCGAGAGCTAGCGGCATGAACACCGGGGAGCTGTTTTTT. Protein product: CAPSRASGMNTGELFF.

There are a few counts of this clone. V gene TRBV4-3 combines with J gene TRBJ1-1, with 9 bases aligning to TRBD1. CDR1 and CDR2 (germline): LGHNA, YSLEER. There are 14 residues in the CDR3. V shed 0 bases, J shed 6 bases, and the junction held 2 bases outside the gene matches. CDR3 amino acids: CASSQERDRAEAFF. CDR3 DNA sequence: TGCGCCAGCAGCCAAGAGCGGGACAGGGCTGAAGCTTTCTTT.

This rearrangement joins TRBV7-2 to TRBJ2-2; D not resolved. From germline, CDR1 is SGHTA and CDR2 FQGNSA. The V end was cut by 1 base, the J end by 1 base, with 7 bases between. The CDR3 consists of 15 residues. CDR3 sequence: CASSLGSMNTGELFF. The CDR3 DNA follows: TGTGCCAGCAGCTTAGGAAGCATGAACACCGGGGAGCTGTTTTTT.

V is TRBV28 and J is TRBJ2-1; 10 bases align to TRBD2. The length of the CDR3 is 15 residues. CDR1 and CDR2 (germline): MDHEN, SYDVKM. Trimming at V came to 6 bases and at J to 5 bases, leaving 7 bases not matched to a gene. For the CDR3, the DNA is TGTGCCAGCAGCCTTAGCGGGAGGCCTAACAATGAGCAGTTCTTC. This codes for CASSLSGRPNNEQFF.